This T cell receptor (beta chain) was recovered during a study of blood T cell repertoires in COVID-19. Whole-study context: The analysed material was cDNA or gDNA that came from T cells, B-cell-depleted T cells, or PBMCs.

Membership in each cohort depended on participant-reported clinical history. The study recruited exposed participants who had met a COVID-19 case within 2 weeks before entry. In the original workflow: For nucleated cells, counts were estimated from reference gene primer amplification. Some clones are missing from TCRdb's copy, which holds only in-frame ones; the method was immunoSEQ multiplex PCR. V, J and clone size reflect that table, while D and trimming were determined from the DNA. The repertoire holds around 220,000 clones, with 90% as singletons. In germline, CDR1 is SEHNR, CDR2 FQNEAQ (reference sequence). CDR3 length: 14 residues. The V end lost 6 bases, the J end lost 3 bases, and 14 bases lay between the germline ends. This clone appeared a single time.

The V gene is TRBV7-9, the J gene TRBJ1-1, with D maybe TRBD1 (6 bases). The receptor comes from a man aged 30-40 years who had been exposed to COVID-19. The specimen sequenced was PBMCs or T cells enriched from blood (not recorded which). The CDR3 reads CASSSRAGDTEAFF. The CDR3 DNA sequence: TGTGCCAGCAGTTCCCGCGCAGGGGACACTGAAGCTTTCTTT.